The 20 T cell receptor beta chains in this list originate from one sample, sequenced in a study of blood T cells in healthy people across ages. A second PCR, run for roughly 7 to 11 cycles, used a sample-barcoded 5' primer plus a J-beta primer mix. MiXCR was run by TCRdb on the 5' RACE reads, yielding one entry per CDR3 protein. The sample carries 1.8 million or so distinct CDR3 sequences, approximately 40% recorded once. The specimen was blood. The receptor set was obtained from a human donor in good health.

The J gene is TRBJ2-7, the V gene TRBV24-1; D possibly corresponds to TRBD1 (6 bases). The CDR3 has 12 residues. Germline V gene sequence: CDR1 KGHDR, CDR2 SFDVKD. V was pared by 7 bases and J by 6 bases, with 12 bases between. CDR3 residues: CATRQGLSEQYF. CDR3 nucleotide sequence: TGTGCCACCAGACAGGGTCTTAGCGAGCAGTACTTC.

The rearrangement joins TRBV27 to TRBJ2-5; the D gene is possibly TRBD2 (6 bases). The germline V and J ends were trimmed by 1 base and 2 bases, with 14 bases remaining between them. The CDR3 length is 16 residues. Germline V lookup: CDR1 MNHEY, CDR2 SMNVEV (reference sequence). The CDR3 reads CASSLYTGTPQETQYF. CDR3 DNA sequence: TGTGCCAGCAGTTTATATACCGGGACTCCTCAAGAGACCCAGTACTTC.

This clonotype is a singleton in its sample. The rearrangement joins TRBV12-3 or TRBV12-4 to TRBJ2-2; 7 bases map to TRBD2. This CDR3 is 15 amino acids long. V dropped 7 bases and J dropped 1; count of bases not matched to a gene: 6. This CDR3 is CASNPTGGNTGELFF. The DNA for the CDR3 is TGTGCCAGCAACCCGACGGGAGGGAACACCGGGGAGCTGTTTTTT.

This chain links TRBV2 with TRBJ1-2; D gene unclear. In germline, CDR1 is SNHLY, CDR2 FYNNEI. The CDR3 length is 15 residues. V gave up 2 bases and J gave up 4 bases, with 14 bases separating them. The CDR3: CASSEIREVIYGYTF. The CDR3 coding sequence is TGTGCCAGCAGTGAAATACGGGAAGTTATCTATGGCTACACCTTC.

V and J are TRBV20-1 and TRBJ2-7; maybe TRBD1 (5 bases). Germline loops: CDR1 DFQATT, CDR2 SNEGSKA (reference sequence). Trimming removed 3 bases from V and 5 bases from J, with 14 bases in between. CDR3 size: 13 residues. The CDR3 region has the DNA TGCAGTGCTAGGGGGCAGGGAAACGACGAGCAGTACTTC. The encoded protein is CSARGQGNDEQYF.

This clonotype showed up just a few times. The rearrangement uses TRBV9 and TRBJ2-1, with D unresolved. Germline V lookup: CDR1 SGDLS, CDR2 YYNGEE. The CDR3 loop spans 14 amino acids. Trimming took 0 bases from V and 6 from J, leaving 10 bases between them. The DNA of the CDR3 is TGTGCCAGCAGCGTAGCTACGCGGTTCAATGAGCAGTTCTTC. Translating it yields CASSVATRFNEQFF.

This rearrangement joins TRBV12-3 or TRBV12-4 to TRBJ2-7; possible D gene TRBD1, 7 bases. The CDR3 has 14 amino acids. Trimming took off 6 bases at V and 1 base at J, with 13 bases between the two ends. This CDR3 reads CASREAGGSYEQYF. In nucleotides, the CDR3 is TGTGCCAGCAGGGAAGCAGGGGGGTCCTACGAGCAGTACTTC.

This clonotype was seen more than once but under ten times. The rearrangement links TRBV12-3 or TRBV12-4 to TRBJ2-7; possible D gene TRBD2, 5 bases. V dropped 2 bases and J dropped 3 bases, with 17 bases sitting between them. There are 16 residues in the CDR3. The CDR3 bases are TGTGCCAGCAGTTTAAATTCCCTTACTAGTAACTACGAGCAGTACTTC. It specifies CASSLNSLTSNYEQYF.

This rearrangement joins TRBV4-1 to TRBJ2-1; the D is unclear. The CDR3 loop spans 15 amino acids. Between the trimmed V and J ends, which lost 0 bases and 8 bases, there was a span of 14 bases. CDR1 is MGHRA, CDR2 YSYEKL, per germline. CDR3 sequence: CASSQDGLRSDEQFF. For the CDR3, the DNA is TGCGCCAGCAGCCAAGATGGTTTACGGAGCGATGAGCAGTTCTTC.

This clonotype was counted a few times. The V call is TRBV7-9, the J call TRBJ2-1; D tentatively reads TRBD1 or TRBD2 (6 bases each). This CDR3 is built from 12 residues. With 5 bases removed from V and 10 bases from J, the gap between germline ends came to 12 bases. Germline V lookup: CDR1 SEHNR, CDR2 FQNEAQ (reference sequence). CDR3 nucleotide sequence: TGTGCCAGCAGCCGACTAGGACAGGAGCAGTTCTTC. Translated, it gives CASSRLGQEQFF.

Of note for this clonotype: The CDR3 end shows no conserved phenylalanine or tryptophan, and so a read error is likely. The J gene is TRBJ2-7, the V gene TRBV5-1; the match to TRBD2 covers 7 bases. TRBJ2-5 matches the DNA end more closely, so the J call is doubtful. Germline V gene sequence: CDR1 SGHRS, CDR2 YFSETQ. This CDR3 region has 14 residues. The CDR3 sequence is CASTLLSGEETQYL. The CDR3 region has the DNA TGCGCCAGCACCTTGCTAAGCGGGGAGGAGACCCAGTACCTC.

The CDR3 loop reads CRARDSAYEQYF. The CDR3 DNA follows: TGCAGGGCTCGGGACAGCGCCTACGAGCAGTACTTC. V and J are TRBV20-1 and TRBJ2-7; TRBD1 matches 7 bases. The germline V gene has CDR1 DFQATT and CDR2 SNEGSKA (reference sequence). The CDR3 totals 12 residues.

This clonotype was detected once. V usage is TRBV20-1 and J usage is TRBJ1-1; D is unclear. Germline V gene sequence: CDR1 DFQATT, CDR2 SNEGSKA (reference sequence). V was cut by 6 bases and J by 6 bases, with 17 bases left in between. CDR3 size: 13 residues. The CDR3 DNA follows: TGCAGTGCCGTCGAGGGTCCTGGGTCTGAAGCTTTCTTT. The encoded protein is CSAVEGPGSEAFF.

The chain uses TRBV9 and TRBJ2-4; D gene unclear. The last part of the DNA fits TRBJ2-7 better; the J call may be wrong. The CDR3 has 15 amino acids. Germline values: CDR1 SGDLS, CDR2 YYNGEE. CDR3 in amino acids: CASSVVGDPYSEQYF. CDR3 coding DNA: TGTGCCAGCAGCGTAGTTGGGGATCCCTACTCCGAGCAGTACTTC.

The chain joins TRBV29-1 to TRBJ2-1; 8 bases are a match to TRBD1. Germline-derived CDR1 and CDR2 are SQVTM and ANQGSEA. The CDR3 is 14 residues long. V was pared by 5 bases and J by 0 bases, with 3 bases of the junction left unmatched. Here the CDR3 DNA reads TGCAGCGTTCAGGGGGCGGACTCCTACAATGAGCAGTTCTTC. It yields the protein CSVQGADSYNEQFF.

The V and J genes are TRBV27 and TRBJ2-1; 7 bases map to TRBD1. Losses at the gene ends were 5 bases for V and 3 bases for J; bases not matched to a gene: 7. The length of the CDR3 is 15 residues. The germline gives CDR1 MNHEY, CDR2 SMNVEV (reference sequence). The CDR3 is CASSPNGQVYNEQFF. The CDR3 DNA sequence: TGTGCCAGCAGTCCAAACGGACAGGTCTACAATGAGCAGTTCTTC.

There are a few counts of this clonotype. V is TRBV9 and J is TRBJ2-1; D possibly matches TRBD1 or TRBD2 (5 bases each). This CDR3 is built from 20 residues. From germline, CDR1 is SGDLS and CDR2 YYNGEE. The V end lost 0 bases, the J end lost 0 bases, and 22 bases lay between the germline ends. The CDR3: CASSVARSYLSGSSYNEQFF. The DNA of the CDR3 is TGTGCCAGCAGCGTAGCTCGGTCTTATCTGTCAGGGAGCTCCTACAATGAGCAGTTCTTC.

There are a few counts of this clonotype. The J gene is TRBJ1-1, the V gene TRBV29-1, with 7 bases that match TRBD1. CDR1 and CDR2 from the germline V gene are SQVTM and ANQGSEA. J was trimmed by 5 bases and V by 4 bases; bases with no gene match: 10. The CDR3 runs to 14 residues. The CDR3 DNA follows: TGCAGCGTTGTCCAGAGACAGGGAGGAACTGAAGCTTTCTTT. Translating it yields CSVVQRQGGTEAFF. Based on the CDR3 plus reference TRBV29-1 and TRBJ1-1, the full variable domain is SAVISQKPSRDICQRGTSLTIQCQVDSQVTMMFWYRQQPGQSLTLIATANQGSEATYESGFVIDKFPISRPNLTFSTLTVSNMSPEDSSIYLCSVVQRQGGTEAFFGQGTRLTVV.

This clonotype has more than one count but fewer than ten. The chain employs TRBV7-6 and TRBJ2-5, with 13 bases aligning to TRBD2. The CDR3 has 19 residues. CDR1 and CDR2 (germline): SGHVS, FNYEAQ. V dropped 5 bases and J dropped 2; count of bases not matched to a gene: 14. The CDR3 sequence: CASSPAPGTSGVTQETQYF. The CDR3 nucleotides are TGTGCCAGCAGCCCAGCGCCCGGGACTAGCGGGGTGACACAAGAGACCCAGTACTTC.

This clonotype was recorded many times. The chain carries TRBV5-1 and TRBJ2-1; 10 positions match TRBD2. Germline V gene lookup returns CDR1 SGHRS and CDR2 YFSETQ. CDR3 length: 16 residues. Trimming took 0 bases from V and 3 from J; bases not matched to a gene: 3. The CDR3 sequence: CASSLELAGLYNEQFF. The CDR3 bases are TGCGCCAGCAGCTTGGAACTAGCGGGGCTCTACAATGAGCAGTTCTTC.